The 11 T cell receptor beta chains given below trace back to one sample, sequenced in a study of response to subunit inactivated influenza vaccine. MiXCR, applied by TCRdb to the RT-PCR reads, yields one record per CDR3 protein. Seen here are over 800,000 distinct CDR3 sequences, 21% observed once, and the top ten hold about a tenth. This specimen was PBMCs from blood, taken 5 days after vaccination. The receptors derive from a man aged 50-60 years who received an inactivated influenza vaccine.

The chain is built from TRBV6-2 or TRBV6-3 and TRBJ2-5, with TRBD2 matching over 10 bases. Germline trimming cut 6 bases from V and 4 bases from J; bases unmatched to any gene: 8. The CDR3 extends over 15 amino acids. Germline V CDR1 and CDR2: MNHEY, SVGEGT. CDR3 residues: CASRRAGGPRETQYF. DNA of the CDR3: TGTGCCAGCAGGCGAGCGGGAGGGCCTCGAGAGACCCAGTACTTC.

This clonotype came up a few times. J is TRBJ2-7 and V is TRBV7-6; 9 bases map to TRBD1. J lost 4 bases, V lost 5 bases, and 9 bases had no gene match. CDR1 and CDR2 from the germline V gene are SGHVS and FNYEAQ. This CDR3 contains 15 residues. This chain's CDR3 is CASSPHTGGEYEQYF. The CDR3 DNA reads as TGTGCCAGCAGCCCCCATACAGGGGGCGAATACGAGCAGTACTTC.

V is TRBV9 and J is TRBJ2-7; TRBD2 aligns across 7 bases. This CDR3 has 14 amino acids. Germline V gene data show CDR1 as SGDLS and CDR2 as YYNGEE. V dropped 0 bases and J dropped 4; count of bases not matched to a gene: 4. The CDR3 DNA sequence: TGTGCCAGCAGCGTAGAAGACGGGAGGTACGAGCAGTACTTC. As protein: CASSVEDGRYEQYF.

There are many counts of this clonotype. The V gene is TRBV29-1, the J gene TRBJ1-2; D is unclear. Germline lookup yields CDR1 SQVTM and CDR2 ANQGSEA. The CDR3 has 14 amino acids. The V and J ends lost 7 bases and 2 bases respectively, with 17 bases between them. CDR3 in amino acids: CSATRPGSNYGYTF. In DNA form, the CDR3 reads TGCAGCGCCACCCGGCCGGGATCCAACTATGGCTACACCTTC.

This clonotype was detected a few times. The chain carries TRBV30 and TRBJ2-3; 14 bases map to TRBD2. Losses at the gene ends were 5 bases for V and 4 bases for J; bases not matched to a gene: 2. The CDR3 has 14 residues. Germline assignment: CDR1 GTSNPN and CDR2 SVGIG (reference sequence). CDR3: CAWRLAGGPDTQYF. DNA for the CDR3: TGTGCCTGGCGACTAGCGGGAGGGCCAGATACGCAGTATTTT.

In its sample, this clonotype was seen a few times. The chain links TRBV11-1 to TRBJ2-1; 16 bases are a match to TRBD2. The germline V gene has CDR1 SGHAT and CDR2 FQDESV (reference sequence). CDR3 length equals 20 residues. V lost 5 bases and J lost 7; bases outside the gene matches: 17. The CDR3 sequence: CASSQNSGSGLAGGHNEQFF. CDR3 sequence (DNA): TGTGCCAGCAGCCAGAACTCTGGGTCGGGACTAGCGGGGGGGCATAATGAGCAGTTCTTC.

J is TRBJ2-1 and V is TRBV7-6; 7 bases map to TRBD2. The CDR3 has 17 residues. Looked up from germline, CDR1 is SGHVS and CDR2 is FNYEAQ. V gave up 4 bases and J gave up 0 bases; unmatched junction bases: 9. This CDR3 is CASSSYSGFGSYNEQFF. The CDR3, as DNA: TGTGCCAGCAGCTCATATAGCGGGTTCGGCTCCTACAATGAGCAGTTCTTC.

The chain uses TRBV24-1 and TRBJ2-5; a weak D match, TRBD1 (6 bases). The V gene's germline CDR1 is KGHDR and CDR2 SFDVKD. V lost 0 bases and J 3 bases, leaving 10 bases between the germline ends. The CDR3 spans 15 residues. CDR3 coding DNA: TGTGCCACCAGTGATTTGAAACAGGGAGAAGAGACCCAGTACTTC. It is translated as CATSDLKQGEETQYF.

This clonotype has just a few counts. The missing conserved phenylalanine or tryptophan at the end of this CDR3 makes a read error likely. The limits of the CDR3 on the DNA are not certain, so only TCRdb's listed CDR3 is given. The chain uses TRBV7-9 and TRBJ2-1; the table's D call of TRBD2 was not tested on the DNA. Counting both end residues, the CDR3 totals 12 amino acids. Germline-derived CDR1 and CDR2 are SEHNR and FQNEAQ (reference sequence). The CDR3 spells CASSLVSGLAFL.

The V and J genes are TRBV10-2 and TRBJ1-6; D remains ambiguous. The CDR3 is made up of 13 amino acids. In germline, CDR1 is WSHSY, CDR2 SAAADI. V was clipped by 2 bases and J by 10 bases, with 9 bases between them. For the CDR3, the DNA is TGCGCCAGCAGTGAGAATGTGGGCTCACCCCTCCACTTT. As protein: CASSENVGSPLHF.

This chain links TRBV5-1 with TRBJ2-2; 7 bases align to TRBD1. The CDR3 loop spans 15 amino acids. Trimming removed 0 bases from V and 3 bases from J; junction bases left unmatched: 2. Per germline, CDR1 SGHRS and CDR2 YFSETQ. The CDR3 region has the DNA TGCGCCAGCAGCTTGGTGGGGACAGACACCGGGGAGCTGTTTTTT. Translated: CASSLVGTDTGELFF.